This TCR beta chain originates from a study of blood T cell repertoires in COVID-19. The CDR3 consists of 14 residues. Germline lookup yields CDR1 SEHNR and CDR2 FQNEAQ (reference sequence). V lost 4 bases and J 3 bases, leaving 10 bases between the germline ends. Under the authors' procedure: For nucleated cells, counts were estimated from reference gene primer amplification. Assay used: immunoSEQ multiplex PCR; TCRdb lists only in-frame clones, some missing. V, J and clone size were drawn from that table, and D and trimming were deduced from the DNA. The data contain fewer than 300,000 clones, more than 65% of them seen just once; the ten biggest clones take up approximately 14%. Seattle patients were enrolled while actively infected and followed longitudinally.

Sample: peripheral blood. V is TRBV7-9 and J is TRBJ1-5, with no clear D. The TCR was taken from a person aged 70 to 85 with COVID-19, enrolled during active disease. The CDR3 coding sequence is TGTGCCAGCAGCTCCCGGGATCTCAATCAGCCCCAGCATTTT. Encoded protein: CASSSRDLNQPQHF.